A single sample is the source of the 20 T cell receptor beta chains below, sequenced in a study of CD8 T cells in Susac syndrome. The RNA, about 0.5 to 1 ug, was put through reverse transcription using random hexamers. In TCRdb, the immunoSEQ multiplex PCR reads were re-called with MiXCR into one record per CDR3 protein. The table includes 150,000 or so distinct CDR3 sequences, 95% detected once. Material: CD4+ T cells from PBMCs. These receptors came from a human donor with Susac syndrome.

To note about this clonotype: The junction departs from germline at one end; a sequencing error may be responsible. The chain is built from TRBV7-7 and TRBJ2-1; no firm D call. Germline V gene data show CDR1 as SSHAT and CDR2 as FNYEAQ (reference sequence). The CDR3 runs 13 residues. The CDR3 here is CASSLALTNEQFF. The CDR3 DNA follows: TGTGCTAGCAGCTTAGCCCTGACGAATGAGCAGTTCTTC.

This clonotype has just one count. The chain combines TRBV2 with TRBJ2-6, with TRBD1 matching over 9 bases. Germline V lookup: CDR1 SNHLY, CDR2 FYNNEI. The CDR3 runs 17 residues. Losses at the gene ends were 4 bases for V and 2 bases for J; bases not matched to a gene: 6. CDR3 sequence: CASSGDRVGAGANVLTF. The CDR3 bases are TGTGCCAGCAGTGGGGACAGGGTGGGTGCTGGGGCCAACGTCCTGACTTTC.

V usage is TRBV25-1 and J usage is TRBJ2-7; D is ambiguous. The V end lost 3 bases, the J end lost 6 bases, and 12 bases lay between the germline ends. Looked up from germline, CDR1 is MGHDK and CDR2 is SYGVNS. This CDR3 is 13 amino acids long. The CDR3 nucleotides read TGTGCCAGCAGTGAGCAGGACCGGAGCGAGCAGTACTTC. Residues: CASSEQDRSEQYF.

The rearrangement links TRBV29-1 to TRBJ2-5, with D unresolved. The CDR3 spans 13 residues. Germline assignment: CDR1 SQVTM and CDR2 ANQGSEA. The V and J ends lost 3 bases and 1 base respectively, with 9 bases between them. For the CDR3, the DNA is TGCAGCGTTGATAAGTTCCCCCAAGAGACCCAGTACTTC. This translates into CSVDKFPQETQYF.

The chain couples TRBV20-1 to TRBJ2-2; TRBD1 might be the D (6 bases). The germline V gene has CDR1 DFQATT and CDR2 SNEGSKA (reference sequence). Trimming took 1 base from V and 3 from J, leaving 27 bases between them. The CDR3 totals 20 residues. The CDR3: CSARGGGFWDPETYTGELFF. CDR3 nucleotides: TGCAGTGCTAGAGGAGGGGGATTTTGGGACCCCGAAACCTACACCGGGGAGCTGTTTTTT.

The chain recombines TRBV25-1 with TRBJ2-2; D gene uncertain. The CDR3 sequence is 13 residues long. Trimming removed 4 bases at V and 5 bases at J, with 8 bases between. Germline values: CDR1 MGHDK, CDR2 SYGVNS. The CDR3 DNA reads TGTGCCAGCAGTGGAAAGAGTACCGGGGAGCTGTTTTTT. Its translation is CASSGKSTGELFF. The full variable domain, its missing parts supplied by reference TRBV25-1 and TRBJ2-2, is EADIYQTPRYLVIGTGKKITLECSQTMGHDKMYWYQQDPGMELHLIHYSYGVNSTEKGDLSSESTVSRIRTEHFPLTLESARPSHTSQYLCASSGKSTGELFFGEGSRLTVL.

The rearrangement joins TRBV20-1 to TRBJ2-1; D unresolved. Per germline, CDR1 DFQATT and CDR2 SNEGSKA (reference sequence). V was shortened by 5 bases and J by 3 bases, with 8 bases between the two germline ends. This CDR3 has 12 residues. The CDR3 nucleotides read TGCAGTGCTCCACGCCACTACAATGAGCAGTTCTTC. Protein product: CSAPRHYNEQFF.

This clonotype occurred once. The rearrangement uses TRBV15 and TRBJ1-1; no definite D call. This CDR3 is built from 11 residues. The V and J ends lost 9 bases and 1 base respectively, with 6 bases between them. Germline CDR1 and CDR2: LNHNV and YYDKDF (reference sequence). In DNA form, the CDR3 reads TGTGCCACGGGCCAGAACACTGAAGCTTTCTTT. Translating it yields CATGQNTEAFF.

The sample holds one count of this clonotype. V is TRBV12-3 or TRBV12-4 and J is TRBJ2-1; 7 bases agree with TRBD1. After removal of 6 bases from V and 8 bases from J, the junction contained 16 bases not matched to a gene. The CDR3 covers 16 residues. The CDR3 region has the DNA TGTGCCAGCAGCCCCAGTTGGAGCGGACAGGTCCATGAGCAGTTCTTC. It translates to CASSPSWSGQVHEQFF.

This sequence joins TRBV25-1 and TRBJ1-4; no definite D call. Between the trimmed V and J ends, which lost 1 base and 8 bases, there was a span of 14 bases. Germline V lookup: CDR1 MGHDK, CDR2 SYGVNS. CDR3 length: 15 amino acids. CDR3 DNA sequence: TGTGCCAGCAGTGAATCAAGGGCCGGTCGGGAAAAACTGTTTTTT. This gives the protein CASSESRAGREKLFF.

The rearrangement links TRBV4-3 to TRBJ1-2, with TRBD1 matching over 9 bases. The junction had 12 bases not matched to a gene; V was cut back by 5 bases and J by 8 bases. Germline CDR1 reads LGHNA; CDR2 reads YSLEER. This CDR3 has 15 amino acids. In DNA, the CDR3 is TGCGCCAGCAGCTACGAGGCACAGGGGGCCGGGGGCTACACCTTC. Translating it yields CASSYEAQGAGGYTF.

The chain employs TRBV20-1 and TRBJ2-2; TRBD1 matches at 7 bases. Trimming at V came to 3 bases and at J to 4 bases, leaving 5 bases not matched to a gene. The CDR3 spans 14 residues. Germline CDR1 reads DFQATT; CDR2 reads SNEGSKA (reference sequence). The CDR3 spells CSASWAGGTGELFF. In DNA, the CDR3 is TGCAGTGCTAGCTGGGCAGGGGGCACCGGGGAGCTGTTTTTT.

The chain joins TRBV25-1 to TRBJ1-6, with D perhaps TRBD1 (5 bases). Trimming cost V 7 bases and J 10 bases, with 17 bases left between them. The CDR3 covers 14 residues. Germline values: CDR1 MGHDK, CDR2 SYGVNS. CDR3 in amino acids: CASTRGDFPSPLHF. Written as DNA, the CDR3 is TGTGCCAGCACCAGAGGGGATTTTCCATCACCCCTCCACTTT.

The chain combines TRBV27 with TRBJ1-6, with 9 nucleotides matching TRBD1. The CDR3 has 15 amino acids. J lost 9 bases, V lost 6 bases, and 9 bases had no gene match. Germline V gene sequence: CDR1 MNHEY, CDR2 SMNVEV (reference sequence). The CDR3 reads CASRDRTGVSSPLHF. The CDR3 DNA reads as TGTGCCAGCAGGGACCGGACAGGGGTTAGTTCACCCCTCCACTTT.

The chain links TRBV3-1 to TRBJ1-4; possible D gene TRBD1, 6 bases. The V and J ends lost 0 bases and 8 bases respectively, with 10 bases between them. The CDR3 extends over 14 amino acids. Germline V CDR1 and CDR2: LGHDT, YNNKEL (reference sequence). In DNA, the CDR3 is TGTGCCAGCAGCCAAGAGCAGGGGTCCGAAAAACTGTTTTTT. This gives the protein CASSQEQGSEKLFF.

The count of this clonotype is one. The chain links TRBV28 to TRBJ1-4, with TRBD1 identical over 7 bases. The germline V gene encodes CDR1 MDHEN and CDR2 SYDVKM. The V gene end was trimmed by 4 bases and the J gene end by 8 bases; junction bases not matched to a gene: 13. This CDR3 is 16 amino acids long. Here the CDR3 DNA reads TGTGCCAGCAGTTCCGTGGGGGAGGGGGCGAGCGAAAAACTGTTTTTT. Its protein is CASSSVGEGASEKLFF.

V gene TRBV19 combines with J gene TRBJ2-1; perhaps TRBD1 as D (5 bases). V was trimmed by 5 bases and J by 9 bases, leaving 14 bases between them. Germline-derived CDR1 and CDR2 are LNHDA and SQIVND (reference sequence). This CDR3 is 13 amino acids long. The chain's CDR3 is CASSGRGWGEQFF. CDR3 sequence (DNA): TGTGCCAGTAGTGGAAGGGGATGGGGTGAGCAGTTCTTC.

The chain combines TRBV9 with TRBJ2-2; D is possibly TRBD1 (6 bases). V was trimmed by 4 bases and J by 9 bases, leaving 16 bases between them. This CDR3 comprises 14 residues. CDR1 SGDLS and CDR2 YYNGEE come from the germline V gene. The CDR3 sequence: CASSSSPGARELFF. In DNA, the CDR3 is TGTGCCAGCAGCTCCAGCCCAGGGGCCCGGGAGCTGTTTTTT.

The chain carries TRBV20-1 and TRBJ1-5, with 7 positions matching TRBD1. This CDR3 is built from 13 residues. Germline CDR1 reads DFQATT; CDR2 reads SNEGSKA (reference sequence). The trim removed 7 bases at V and 1 base at J, leaving 4 bases unmatched. The CDR3 spells CSVGTESNQPQHF. The CDR3 DNA is TGCAGTGTAGGGACAGAGAGCAATCAGCCCCAGCATTTT.

The chain couples TRBV20-1 to TRBJ2-1, with TRBD2 matching over 13 bases. The CDR3 is made up of 17 amino acids. V shed 2 bases and J 1 base; nucleotides not matched to a gene: 5. The germline V gene has CDR1 DFQATT and CDR2 SNEGSKA (reference sequence). CDR3: CSARRRLAGGSYNEQFF. The CDR3 coding sequence is TGCAGTGCTAGACGAAGACTAGCGGGGGGATCCTACAATGAGCAGTTCTTC.